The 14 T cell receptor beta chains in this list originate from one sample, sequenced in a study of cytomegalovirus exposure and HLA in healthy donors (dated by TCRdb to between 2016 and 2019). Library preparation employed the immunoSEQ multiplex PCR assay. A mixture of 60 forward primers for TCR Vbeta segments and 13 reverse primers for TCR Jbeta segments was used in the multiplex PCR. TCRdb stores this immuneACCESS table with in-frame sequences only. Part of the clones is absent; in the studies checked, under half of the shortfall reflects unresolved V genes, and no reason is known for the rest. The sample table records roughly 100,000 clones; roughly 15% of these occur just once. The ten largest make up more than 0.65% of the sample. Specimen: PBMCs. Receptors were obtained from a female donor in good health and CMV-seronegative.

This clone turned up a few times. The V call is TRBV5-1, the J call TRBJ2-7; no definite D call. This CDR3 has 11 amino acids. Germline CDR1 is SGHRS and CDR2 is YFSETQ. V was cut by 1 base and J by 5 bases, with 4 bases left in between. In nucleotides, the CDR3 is TGCGCCAGCAGCTTGTCGGACGAGCAGTACTTC. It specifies CASSLSDEQYF.

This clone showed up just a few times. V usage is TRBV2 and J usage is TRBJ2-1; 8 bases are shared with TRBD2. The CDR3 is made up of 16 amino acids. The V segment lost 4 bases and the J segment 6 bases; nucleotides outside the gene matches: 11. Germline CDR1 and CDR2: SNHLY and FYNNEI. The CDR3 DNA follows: TGTGCCAGCAGTGTAAAAGAAGCGGGGGCCTTCAATGAGCAGTTCTTC. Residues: CASSVKEAGAFNEQFF. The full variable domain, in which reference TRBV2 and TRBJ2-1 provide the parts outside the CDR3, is EPEVTQTPSHQVTQMGQEVILRCVPISNHLYFYWYRQILGQKVEFLVSFYNNEISEKSEIFDDQFSVERPDGSNFTLKIRSTKLEDSAMYFCASSVKEAGAFNEQFFGPGTRLTVL.

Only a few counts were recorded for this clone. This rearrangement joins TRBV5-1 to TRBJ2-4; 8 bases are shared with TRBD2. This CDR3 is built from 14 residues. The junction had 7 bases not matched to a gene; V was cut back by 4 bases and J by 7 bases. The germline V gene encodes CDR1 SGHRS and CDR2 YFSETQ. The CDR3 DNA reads TGCGCCAGCAGCGTCAGCGGGAGTCTGAACATTCAGTACTTC. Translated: CASSVSGSLNIQYF.

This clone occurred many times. CDR3 residues: CASSEMGQDSYEQYF. Here the CDR3 DNA reads TGTGCCAGCAGTGAAATGGGACAGGACTCCTACGAGCAGTACTTC. J is TRBJ2-7 and V is TRBV6-1, with TRBD1 matching 8 bases. With 2 bases clipped from V and 0 bases from J, the junction kept 3 bases outside the gene matches. The V gene's germline CDR1 is MNHNS and CDR2 SASEGT. The CDR3 runs to 15 residues.

This CDR3 reads CASSHLAGPYNEQFF. CDR3 DNA: TGTGCCAGCAGCCACCTAGCGGGTCCATACAATGAGCAGTTCTTC. This sequence joins TRBV5-4 and TRBJ2-1; 8 bases are a match to TRBD2. Trimming cost V 4 bases and J 4 bases; bases outside gene matches: 7. Per the germline V gene, CDR1 is SGHNT and CDR2 is YYREEE (reference sequence). The CDR3 is 15 amino acids.

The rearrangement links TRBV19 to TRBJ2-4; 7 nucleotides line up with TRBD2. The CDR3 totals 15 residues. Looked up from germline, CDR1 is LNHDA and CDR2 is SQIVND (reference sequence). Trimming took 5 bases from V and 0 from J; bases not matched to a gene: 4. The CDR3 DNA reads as TGTGCCAGTAGTGGGGGGGATTTAGCCAAAAACATTCAGTACTTC. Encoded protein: CASSGGDLAKNIQYF.

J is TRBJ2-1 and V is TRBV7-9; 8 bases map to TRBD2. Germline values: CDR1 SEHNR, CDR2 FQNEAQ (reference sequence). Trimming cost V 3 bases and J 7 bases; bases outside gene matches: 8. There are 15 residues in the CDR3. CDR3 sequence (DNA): TGTGCCAGCAGCTTCCCTAGCGGGTGGGGAAATGAGCAGTTCTTC. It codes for CASSFPSGWGNEQFF.

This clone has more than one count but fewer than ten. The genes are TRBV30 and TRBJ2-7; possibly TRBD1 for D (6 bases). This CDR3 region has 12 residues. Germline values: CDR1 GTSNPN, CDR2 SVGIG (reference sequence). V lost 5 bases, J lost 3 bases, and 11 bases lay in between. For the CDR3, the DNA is TGTGCCTGGGGGGACACTTTCTACGAGCAGTACTTC. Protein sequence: CAWGDTFYEQYF.

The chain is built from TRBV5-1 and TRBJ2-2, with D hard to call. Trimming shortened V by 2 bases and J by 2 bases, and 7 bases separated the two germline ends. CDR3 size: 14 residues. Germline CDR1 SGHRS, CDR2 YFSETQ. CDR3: CASSFYLNTGELFF. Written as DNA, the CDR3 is TGCGCCAGCAGCTTTTATCTAAACACCGGGGAGCTGTTTTTT.

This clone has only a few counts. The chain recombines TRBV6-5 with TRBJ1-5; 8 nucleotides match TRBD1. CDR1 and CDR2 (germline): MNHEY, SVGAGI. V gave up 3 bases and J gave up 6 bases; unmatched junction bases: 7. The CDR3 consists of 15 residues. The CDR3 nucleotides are TGTGCCAGCAGTTATACGCAGGGGGCGGGTCAGCCCCAGCATTTT. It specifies CASSYTQGAGQPQHF.

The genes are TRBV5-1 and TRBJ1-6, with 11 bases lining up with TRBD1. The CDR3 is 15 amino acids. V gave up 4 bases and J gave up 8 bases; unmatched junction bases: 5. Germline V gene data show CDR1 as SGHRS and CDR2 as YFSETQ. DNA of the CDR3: TGCGCCAGCAGCCCCGGGACAGGGGGTTATTCACCCCTCCACTTT. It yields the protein CASSPGTGGYSPLHF.

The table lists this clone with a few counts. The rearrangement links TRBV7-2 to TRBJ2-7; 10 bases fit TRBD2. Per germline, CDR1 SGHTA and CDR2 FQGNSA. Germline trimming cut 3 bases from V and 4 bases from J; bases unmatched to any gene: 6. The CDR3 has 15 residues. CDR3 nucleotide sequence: TGTGCCAGCAGCTTTGCTAGCGGGAGAGAATACGAGCAGTACTTC. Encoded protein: CASSFASGREYEQYF. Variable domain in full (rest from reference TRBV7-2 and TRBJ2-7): GAGVSQSPSNKVTEKGKDVELRCDPISGHTALYWYRQSLGQGLEFLIYFQGNSAPDKSGLPSDRFSAERTGGSVSTLTIQRTQQEDSAVYLCASSFASGREYEQYFGPGTRLTVT.

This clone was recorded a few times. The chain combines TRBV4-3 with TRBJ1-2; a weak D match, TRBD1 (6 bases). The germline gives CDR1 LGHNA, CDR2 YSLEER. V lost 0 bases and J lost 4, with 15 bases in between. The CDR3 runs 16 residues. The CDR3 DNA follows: TGCGCCAGCAGCCAAGACAGGGGCGGTGGTGCCTATGGCTACACCTTC. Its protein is CASSQDRGGGAYGYTF.

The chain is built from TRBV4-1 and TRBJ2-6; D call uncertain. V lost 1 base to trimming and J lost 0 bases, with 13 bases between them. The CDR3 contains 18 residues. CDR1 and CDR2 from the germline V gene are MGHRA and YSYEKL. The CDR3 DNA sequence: TGCGCCAGCAGCCAAGCATCCGGGTCGATCTCTGGGGCCAACGTCCTGACTTTC. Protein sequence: CASSQASGSISGANVLTF.